The 2 T cell receptor beta chains below were found in one sample sequenced in a study of CD8 T cells in Susac syndrome. A quantity of roughly 0.5 to 1 ug RNA underwent reverse transcription using random hexamers. Each CDR3 protein is one row after TCRdb ran MiXCR on the immunoSEQ multiplex PCR reads. The table has over 150,000 distinct CDR3 sequences, about 95% seen once. Sequencing was done on a sample of CD4+ T cells from PBMCs. These receptor sequences come from a human donor with Susac syndrome.

V gene TRBV4-2 combines with J gene TRBJ2-7; 7 bases line up with TRBD2. Germline V gives CDR1 LGHNA, CDR2 YNFKEQ. V was pared by 0 bases and J by 6 bases, with 11 bases of the junction left unmatched. This CDR3 has 16 amino acids. CDR3 nucleotides: TGTGCCAGCAGCCAAGACGGAAGCGGGGAGACTCTCGAGCAGTACTTC. This encodes CASSQDGSGETLEQYF.

The J gene is TRBJ1-6, the V gene TRBV19; D is unresolved. Per the germline V gene, CDR1 is LNHDA and CDR2 is SQIVND (reference sequence). V was cut by 7 bases and J by 6 bases, with 10 bases left in between. The CDR3 has 13 residues. CDR3 coding DNA: TGTGCCAGTACTCAGATAAGTAATTCACCCCTCCACTTT. This codes for CASTQISNSPLHF.